A selection of T cell receptor beta chains follows, all from one sample in a study of T cell clonotyping in hematopoietic cell transplantation. Assay: immunoSEQ multiplex PCR; the TCRdb copy retains only in-frame clones and omits some. This table holds some 29,000 clones, under 90% found once. The source was peripheral blood mononuclear cells, collected before stem cell transplant. All receptors derive from a man in his forties or fifties with acute myeloid leukemia. Some clones in this sample may be carry-over from other donors' samples. The CDR3 runs from the conserved cysteine through the conserved F or W. A D gene is named only where the DNA matches it firmly. The listing skips clone size in some rows; elsewhere it reads once, few, many or a size class.

abundance,v_gene,d_gene,j_gene,CDR3aa,CDR3nt
-,TRBV30,-,TRBJ1-2,CAWGIRGNYGYTF,TGTGCCTGGGGTATTAGGGGAAACTATGGCTACACCTTC
-,TRBV11-3,-,TRBJ1-1,CASSLHRNTEAFF,TGTGCCAGCAGCCTACATCGGAACACTGAAGCTTTCTTT
-,TRBV7-9,TRBD1,TRBJ2-3,CASSLGQGRFLSTDTQYF,TGTGCCAGCAGCCTAGGACAGGGAAGATTCCTTAGCACAGATACGCAGTATTTT
-,TRBV25-1,-,TRBJ1-2,CASSIFYGYTF,TGTGCCAGCAGCATTTTCTATGGCTACACCTTC
-,TRBV4-3,TRBD2,TRBJ2-3,CASSQVIAGEPSTDTQYF,TGCGCCAGCAGCCAAGTTATAGCGGGGGAACCTAGCACAGATACGCAGTATTTT
-,TRBV7-8,TRBD2,TRBJ2-7,CASRAGTSGEVLYEQYF,TGTGCCAGCAGGGCCGGGACTAGCGGGGAAGTGTTGTACGAGCAGTACTTC
-,TRBV7-9,-,TRBJ2-7,CASSSAEATYEQYF,TGTGCCAGCAGCTCTGCAGAAGCTACCTACGAGCAGTACTTC
few,TRBV30,-,TRBJ2-1,CASGTRVRKQFF,TGTGCCTCAGGGACCAGGGTCAGGAAGCAGTTCTTC
-,TRBV9,-,TRBJ1-6,CASSVEQGNSPLHF,TGTGCCAGCAGCGTAGAACAGGGAAATTCACCCCTCCACTTT
few,TRBV4-1,TRBD2,TRBJ2-4,CASSHYSGGGGIQYF,TGCGCCAGCAGCCACTATTCGGGGGGAGGAGGCATTCAGTACTTC
-,TRBV11-2,-,TRBJ2-7,CASSLRLGERTYEQYF,TGTGCCAGCAGCTTAAGGCTCGGGGAAAGGACCTACGAGCAGTACTTC
-,TRBV29-1,TRBD1,TRBJ2-7,CSVTTGGTGGRYEQYF,TGCAGCGTTACTACCGGCGGGACAGGGGGCCGGTACGAGCAGTACTTC
-,TRBV5-4,TRBD1,TRBJ1-3,CASSSDRVGEDTIYF,TGTGCCAGCAGCTCGGACAGGGTTGGTGAAGACACCATATATTTT
-,TRBV27,-,TRBJ1-1,CASSMTANTEAFF,TGTGCCAGCAGTATGACAGCGAACACTGAAGCTTTCTTT
-,TRBV5-6,TRBD1,TRBJ1-5,CASSLAGGGNQPQHF,TGTGCCAGCAGCTTGGCAGGGGGCGGCAATCAGCCCCAGCATTTT
-,TRBV19,TRBD2,TRBJ2-2,CASSIPGLAATNTGELFF,TGTGCCAGTAGTATACCCGGACTAGCGGCTACTAACACCGGGGAGCTGTTTTTT
-,TRBV4-1,TRBD1,TRBJ2-5,CASSPDRAETQYF,TGCGCCAGCAGCCCCGACAGGGCCGAGACCCAGTACTTC
once,TRBV7-9,-,TRBJ2-7,CASSLVDLPGVEPYEQYF,TGTGCCAGCAGCTTAGTGGATCTGCCGGGAGTAGAACCCTACGAGCAGTACTTC
once,TRBV29-1,-,TRBJ2-5,CSVEAQTQYF,TGCAGCGTTGAAGCGCAGACCCAGTACTTC
-,TRBV29-1,-,TRBJ2-3,CSVGVGLGVSDTQYF,TGCAGCGTTGGCGTTGGACTTGGCGTATCGGATACGCAGTATTTT
-,TRBV6-1,-,TRBJ2-1,CASEYMFNNEQFF,TGTGCCAGCGAGTACATGTTTAACAATGAGCAGTTCTTC
-,TRBV11-3,-,TRBJ2-7,CASSLNNPYEQYF,TGTGCCAGCAGCTTAAACAACCCCTACGAGCAGTACTTC
-,TRBV6-6,-,TRBJ1-5,CASSYPRDRIYQPQHF,TGTGCCAGCAGTTATCCTCGAGACAGGATCTATCAGCCCCAGCATTTT
-,TRBV5-4,TRBD1,TRBJ2-5,CASSLGDRGFETQYF,TGTGCCAGCAGCTTGGGGGACAGGGGATTTGAGACCCAGTACTTC
-,TRBV7-2,TRBD2,TRBJ2-3,CASSSGLAGGFSDTQYF,TGTGCCAGCAGCTCGGGACTAGCGGGAGGTTTTTCAGATACGCAGTATTTT
-,TRBV5-6,TRBD1,TRBJ1-2,CASSLGTGSYGYTF,TGTGCCAGCAGCTTGGGGACAGGTAGCTATGGCTACACCTTC
-,TRBV30,TRBD2,TRBJ2-3,CAWSVGLAGTTQYF,TGTGCCTGGAGTGTCGGACTAGCGGGGACTACGCAGTATTTT
once,TRBV5-1,-,TRBJ1-2,CASSLSPGVQGGSNYGYTF,TGCGCCAGCAGCTTGTCACCCGGGGTACAAGGGGGAAGTAACTATGGCTACACCTTC
few,TRBV6-5,-,TRBJ1-2,CASSYLGGSQQGYTF,TGTGCCAGCAGTTACTTGGGGGGCAGCCAGCAGGGCTACACCTTC
-,TRBV9,-,TRBJ1-5,CASSQGPHGNQPQHF,TGTGCCAGCAGCCAGGGACCTCATGGGAATCAGCCCCAGCATTTT
-,TRBV2,TRBD2,TRBJ2-5,CASSEEASGQTQYF,TGTGCCAGCAGTGAAGAGGCTAGCGGCCAGACCCAGTACTTC